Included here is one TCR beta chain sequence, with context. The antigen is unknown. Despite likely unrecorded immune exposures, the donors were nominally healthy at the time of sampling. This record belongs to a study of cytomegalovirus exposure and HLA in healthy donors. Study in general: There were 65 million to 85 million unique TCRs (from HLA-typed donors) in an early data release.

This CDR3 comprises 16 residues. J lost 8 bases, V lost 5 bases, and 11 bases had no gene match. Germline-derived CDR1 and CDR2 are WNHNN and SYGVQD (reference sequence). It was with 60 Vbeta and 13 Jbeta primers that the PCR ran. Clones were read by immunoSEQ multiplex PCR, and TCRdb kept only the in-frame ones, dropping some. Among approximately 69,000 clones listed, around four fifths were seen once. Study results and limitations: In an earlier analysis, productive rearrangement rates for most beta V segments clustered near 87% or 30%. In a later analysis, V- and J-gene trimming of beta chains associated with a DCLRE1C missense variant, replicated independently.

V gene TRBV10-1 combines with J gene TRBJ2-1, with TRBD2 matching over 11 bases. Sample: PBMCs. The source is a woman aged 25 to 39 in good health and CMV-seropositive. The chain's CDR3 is CASSNVLAGGSHEQFF. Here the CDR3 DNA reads TGCGCCAGCAGTAATGTTCTAGCGGGAGGATCCCATGAGCAGTTCTTC.